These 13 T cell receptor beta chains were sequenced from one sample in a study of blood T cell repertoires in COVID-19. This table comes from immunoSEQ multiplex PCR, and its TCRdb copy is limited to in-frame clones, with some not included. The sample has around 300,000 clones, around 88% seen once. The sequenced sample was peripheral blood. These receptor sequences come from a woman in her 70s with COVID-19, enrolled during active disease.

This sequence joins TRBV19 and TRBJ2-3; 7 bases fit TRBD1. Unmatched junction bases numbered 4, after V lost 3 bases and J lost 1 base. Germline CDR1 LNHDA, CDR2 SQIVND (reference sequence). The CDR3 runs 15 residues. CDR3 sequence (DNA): TGTGCCAGTAGTATGGAACAGGGGCGCACAGATACGCAGTATTTT. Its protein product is CASSMEQGRTDTQYF.

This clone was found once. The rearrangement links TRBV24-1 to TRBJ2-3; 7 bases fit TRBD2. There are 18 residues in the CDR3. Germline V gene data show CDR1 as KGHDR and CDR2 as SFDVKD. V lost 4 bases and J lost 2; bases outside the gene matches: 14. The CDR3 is CATSDPKVSSGPTDTQYF. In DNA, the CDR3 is TGTGCCACCAGTGACCCGAAAGTTAGTAGCGGGCCCACAGATACGCAGTATTTT.

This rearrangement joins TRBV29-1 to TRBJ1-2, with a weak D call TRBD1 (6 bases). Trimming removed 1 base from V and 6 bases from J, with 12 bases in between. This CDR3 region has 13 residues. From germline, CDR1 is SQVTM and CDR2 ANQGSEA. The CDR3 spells CSVEVRGGHGYTF. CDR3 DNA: TGCAGCGTTGAAGTCCGGGGGGGGCATGGCTACACCTTC.

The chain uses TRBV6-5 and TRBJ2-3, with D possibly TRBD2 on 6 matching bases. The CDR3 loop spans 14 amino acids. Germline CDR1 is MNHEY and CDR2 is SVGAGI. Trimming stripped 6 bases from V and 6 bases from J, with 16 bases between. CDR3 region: CASSITGGWDTQYF. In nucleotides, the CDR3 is TGTGCCAGCAGCATCACTGGGGGGTGGGATACGCAGTATTTT.

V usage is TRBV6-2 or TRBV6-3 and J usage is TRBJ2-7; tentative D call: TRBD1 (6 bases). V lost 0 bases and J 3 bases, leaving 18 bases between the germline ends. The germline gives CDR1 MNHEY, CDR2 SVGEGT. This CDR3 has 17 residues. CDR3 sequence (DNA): TGTGCCAGCAGTTACTCGATGGGGGCAGGGGTCGGCTACGAGCAGTACTTC. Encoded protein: CASSYSMGAGVGYEQYF.

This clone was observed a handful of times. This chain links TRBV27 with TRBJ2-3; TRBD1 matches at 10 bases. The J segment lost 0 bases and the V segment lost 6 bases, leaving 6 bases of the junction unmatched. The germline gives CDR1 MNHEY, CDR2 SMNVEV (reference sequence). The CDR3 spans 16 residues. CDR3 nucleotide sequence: TGTGCCAGCAGCTCGGACAGGGGGTATAGCACAGATACGCAGTATTTT. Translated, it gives CASSSDRGYSTDTQYF.

The DNA of the CDR3 is TGCAGCGTTTTACAGGGGGCGGACACTGAAGCTTTCTTT. It encodes CSVLQGADTEAFF. The rearrangement joins TRBV29-1 to TRBJ1-1, with 9 bases that match TRBD1. The CDR3 has 13 residues. J was trimmed by 3 bases and V by 5 bases; bases with no gene match: 4. In germline, CDR1 is SQVTM, CDR2 ANQGSEA.

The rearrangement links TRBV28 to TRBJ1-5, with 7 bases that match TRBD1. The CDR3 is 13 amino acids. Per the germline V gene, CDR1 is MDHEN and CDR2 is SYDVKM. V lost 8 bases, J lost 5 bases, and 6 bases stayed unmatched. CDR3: CASRGDSYQPQHF. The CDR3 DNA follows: TGTGCCAGCCGAGGGGACAGTTATCAGCCCCAGCATTTT.

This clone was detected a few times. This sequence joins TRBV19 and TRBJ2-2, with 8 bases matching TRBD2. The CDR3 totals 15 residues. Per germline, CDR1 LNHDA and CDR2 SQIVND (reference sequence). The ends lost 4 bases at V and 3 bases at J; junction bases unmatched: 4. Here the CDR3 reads CASSTGGPYTGELFF. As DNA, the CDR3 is TGTGCCAGTAGTACGGGGGGGCCCTACACCGGGGAGCTGTTTTTT.

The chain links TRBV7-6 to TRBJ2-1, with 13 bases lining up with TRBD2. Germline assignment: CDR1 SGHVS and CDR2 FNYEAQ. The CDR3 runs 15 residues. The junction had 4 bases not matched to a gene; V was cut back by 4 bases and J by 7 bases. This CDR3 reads CASSSPGLAGNEQFF. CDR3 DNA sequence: TGTGCCAGCAGCTCCCCGGGACTAGCGGGGAATGAGCAGTTCTTC.

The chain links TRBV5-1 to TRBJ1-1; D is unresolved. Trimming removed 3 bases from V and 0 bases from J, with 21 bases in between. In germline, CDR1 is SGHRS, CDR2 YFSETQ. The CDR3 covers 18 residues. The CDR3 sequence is CASSYSIGPQSLNTEAFF. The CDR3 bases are TGCGCCAGCAGCTACTCGATAGGCCCACAGTCCCTGAACACTGAAGCTTTCTTT.

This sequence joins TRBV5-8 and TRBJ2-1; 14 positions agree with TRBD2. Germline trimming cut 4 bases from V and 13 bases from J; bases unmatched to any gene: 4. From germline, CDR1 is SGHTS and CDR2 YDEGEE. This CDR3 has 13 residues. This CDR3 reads CASSTTSGGAQFF. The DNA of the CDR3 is TGTGCCAGCAGCACGACTAGCGGGGGGGCTCAGTTCTTC.

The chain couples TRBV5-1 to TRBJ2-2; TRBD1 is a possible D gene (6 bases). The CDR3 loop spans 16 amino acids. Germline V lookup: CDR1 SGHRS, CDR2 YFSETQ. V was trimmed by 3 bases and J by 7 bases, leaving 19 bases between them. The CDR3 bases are TGCGCCAGCAGCTCTAACCGGGACATTACCGGCGGGGAGCTGTTTTTT. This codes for CASSSNRDITGGELFF.